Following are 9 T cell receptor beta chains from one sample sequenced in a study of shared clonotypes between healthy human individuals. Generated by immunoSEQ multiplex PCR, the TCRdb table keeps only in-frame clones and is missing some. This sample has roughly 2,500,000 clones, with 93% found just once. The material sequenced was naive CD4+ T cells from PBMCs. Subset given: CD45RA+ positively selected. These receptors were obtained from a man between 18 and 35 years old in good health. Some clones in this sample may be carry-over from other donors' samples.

CDR3 sequence: CASSLSPSGRGPTDTQYF. CDR3 bases: TGTGCCAGCAGTTTATCGCCTAGCGGGAGGGGCCCCACAGATACGCAGTATTTT. The chain carries TRBV27 and TRBJ2-3, with 12 bases fitting TRBD2. CDR3 length: 18 residues. The germline gives CDR1 MNHEY, CDR2 SMNVEV (reference sequence). V shed 0 bases, J shed 2 bases, and the junction held 6 bases outside the gene matches.

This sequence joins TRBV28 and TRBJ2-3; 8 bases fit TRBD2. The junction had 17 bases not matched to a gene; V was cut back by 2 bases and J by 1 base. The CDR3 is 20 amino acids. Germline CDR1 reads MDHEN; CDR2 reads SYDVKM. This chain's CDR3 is CASSLGPRGGGRDGTDTQYF. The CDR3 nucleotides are TGTGCCAGCAGTTTAGGCCCCCGGGGGGGAGGCCGGGACGGCACAGATACGCAGTATTTT.

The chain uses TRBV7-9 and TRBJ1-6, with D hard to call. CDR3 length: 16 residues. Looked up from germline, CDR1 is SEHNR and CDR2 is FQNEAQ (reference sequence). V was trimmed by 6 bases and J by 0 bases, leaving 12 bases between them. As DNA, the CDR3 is TGTGCCAGCAGTCCTACTACGGTCTCCTATAATTCACCCCTCCACTTT. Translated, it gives CASSPTTVSYNSPLHF.

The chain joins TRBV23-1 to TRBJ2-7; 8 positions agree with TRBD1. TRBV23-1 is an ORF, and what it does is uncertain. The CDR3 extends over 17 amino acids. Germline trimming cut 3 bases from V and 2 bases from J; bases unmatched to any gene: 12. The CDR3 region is CASSHSPDRVTTYEQYF. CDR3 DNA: TGCGCCAGCAGTCACTCTCCGGACAGGGTGACCACCTACGAGCAGTACTTC.

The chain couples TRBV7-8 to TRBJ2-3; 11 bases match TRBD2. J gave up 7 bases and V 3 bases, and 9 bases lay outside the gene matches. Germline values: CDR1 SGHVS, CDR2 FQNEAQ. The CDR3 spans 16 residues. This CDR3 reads CASSFGLAGLSYTQYF. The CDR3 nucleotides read TGTGCCAGCAGCTTCGGACTAGCGGGCCTGTCTTATACGCAGTATTTT.

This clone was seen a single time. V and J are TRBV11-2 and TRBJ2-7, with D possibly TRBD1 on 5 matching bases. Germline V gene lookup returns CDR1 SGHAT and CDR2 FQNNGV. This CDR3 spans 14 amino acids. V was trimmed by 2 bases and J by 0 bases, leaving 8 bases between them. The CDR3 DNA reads TGTGCCAGCAGCTTAACGACAGACTCCTACGAGCAGTACTTC. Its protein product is CASSLTTDSYEQYF.

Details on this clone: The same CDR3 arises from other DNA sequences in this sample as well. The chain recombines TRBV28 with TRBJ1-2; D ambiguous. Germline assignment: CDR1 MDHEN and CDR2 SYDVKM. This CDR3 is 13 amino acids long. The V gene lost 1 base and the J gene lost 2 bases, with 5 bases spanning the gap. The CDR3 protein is CASSLSGNYGYTF. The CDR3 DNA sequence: TGTGCCAGCAGTTTATCTGGGAACTATGGCTACACCTTC.

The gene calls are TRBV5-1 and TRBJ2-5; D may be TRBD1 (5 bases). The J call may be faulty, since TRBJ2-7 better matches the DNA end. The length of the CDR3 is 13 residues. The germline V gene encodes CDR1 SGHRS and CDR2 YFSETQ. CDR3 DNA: TGCGCCAGCAGCTCACTGCAGGGCTACGAGCAGTACTTC. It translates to CASSSLQGYEQYF.

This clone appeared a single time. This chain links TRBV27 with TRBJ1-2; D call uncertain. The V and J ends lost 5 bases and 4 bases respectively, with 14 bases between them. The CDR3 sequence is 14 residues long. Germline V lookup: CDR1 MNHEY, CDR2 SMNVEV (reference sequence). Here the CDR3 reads CASSPWTSLYGYTF. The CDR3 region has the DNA TGTGCCAGCAGTCCTTGGACCTCCCTCTATGGCTACACCTTC.